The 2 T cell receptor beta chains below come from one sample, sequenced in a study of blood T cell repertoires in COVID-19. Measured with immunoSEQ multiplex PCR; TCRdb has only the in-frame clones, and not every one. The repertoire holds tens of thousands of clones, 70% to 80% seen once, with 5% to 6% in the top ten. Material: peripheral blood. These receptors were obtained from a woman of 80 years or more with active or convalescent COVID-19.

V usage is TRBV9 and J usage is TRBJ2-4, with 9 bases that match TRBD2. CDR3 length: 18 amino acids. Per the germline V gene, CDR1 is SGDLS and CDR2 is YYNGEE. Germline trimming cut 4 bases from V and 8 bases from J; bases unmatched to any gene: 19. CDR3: CASSSTGLPGGGAHIQYF. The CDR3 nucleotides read TGTGCCAGCAGCTCGACGGGCCTCCCCGGCGGGGGGGCCCACATTCAGTACTTC.

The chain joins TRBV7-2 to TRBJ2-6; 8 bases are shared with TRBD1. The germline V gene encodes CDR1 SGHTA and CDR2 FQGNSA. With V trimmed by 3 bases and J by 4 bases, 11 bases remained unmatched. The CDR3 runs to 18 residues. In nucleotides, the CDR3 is TGTGCCAGCAGCTTTCTAGGACAGGGTGTATCGGGGGCCAACGTCCTGACTTTC. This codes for CASSFLGQGVSGANVLTF.